These T cell receptor beta chains were read from a single sample in a study of blood T cell repertoires in COVID-19. Sequencing used immunoSEQ multiplex PCR; TCRdb keeps in-frame clones, though not all of them. The table includes 50,000 to 65,000 clones, 81% detected once. Sequencing used peripheral blood. All receptors come from a woman aged 55-75 years with acute or convalescent COVID-19. CDR3s leave out the opening cysteine and the closing phenylalanine or tryptophan. Each record gives: V gene, J gene, D gene, CDR3 protein. A D gene is named only where the DNA matches it firmly.

>TRBV5-1|TRBJ2-7|TRBD2
ASSPISSGGAFQY
>TRBV18|TRBJ1-4|NA
ASSPRREPGKLF
>TRBV7-2|TRBJ1-3|TRBD1
ASSSRDRGGNTIY
>TRBV4-2|TRBJ1-5|NA
ASSLIRESNQPQH
>TRBV3-1/TRBV3-2|TRBJ2-1|TRBD2
ASSQPTSGRAYNEQF
>TRBV2|TRBJ1-1|NA
ASRARVWTMSEQNTEAF
>TRBV7-9|TRBJ1-5|NA
ASSLEGAGYQPQH
>TRBV19|TRBJ2-5|NA
ASSTAGVPETQY
>TRBV7-9|TRBJ2-7|NA
ASSSSGSSYEQY
>TRBV5-1|TRBJ1-4|TRBD1
ASSFSRGLTNEKLF
>TRBV2|TRBJ1-6|NA
ASSEGGQANSPLH
>TRBV6-5|TRBJ2-7|TRBD1
ASSPGQGYAEQY
>TRBV7-9|TRBJ2-1|TRBD2
ASSLILAGTEQF
>TRBV19|TRBJ1-2|TRBD1
ASSPSGGNREGYT
>TRBV21-1|TRBJ2-3|NA
ASSGPGTSGRAPDTQY
>TRBV28|TRBJ1-3|NA
ASSSARTEINTIY
>TRBV24-1|TRBJ2-5|NA
ATSDPPGTQY
>TRBV12-3/TRBV12-4|TRBJ2-3|TRBD1
ASSPQGADTQY
>TRBV2|TRBJ2-7|TRBD1
ASRDRGFEQY
>TRBV5-1|TRBJ1-6|TRBD1
ASSLGTGGGSYNSPLH
>TRBV5-1|TRBJ2-1|NA
ASSLKISSSYNEQF
>TRBV11-3|TRBJ2-1|NA
ASSPAGGRIDEQF
>TRBV24-1|TRBJ2-3|TRBD2
ATSDPGLEADTQY
>TRBV5-4|TRBJ2-2|NA
ASSRVDNTGELF
>TRBV6-5|TRBJ1-2|TRBD1
ASSHRDRVGGYT